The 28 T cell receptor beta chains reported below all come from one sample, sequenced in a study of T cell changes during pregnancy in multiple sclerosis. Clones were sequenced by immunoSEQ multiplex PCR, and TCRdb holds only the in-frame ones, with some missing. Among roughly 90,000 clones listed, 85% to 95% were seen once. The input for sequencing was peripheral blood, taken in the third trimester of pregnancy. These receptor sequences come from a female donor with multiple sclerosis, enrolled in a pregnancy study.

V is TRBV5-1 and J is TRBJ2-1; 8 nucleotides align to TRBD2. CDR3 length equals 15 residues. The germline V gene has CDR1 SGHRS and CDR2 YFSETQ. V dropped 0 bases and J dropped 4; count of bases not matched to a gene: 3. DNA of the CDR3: TGCGCCAGCAGCTTGGAGTTAGCGGGATACAATGAGCAGTTCTTC. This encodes CASSLELAGYNEQFF. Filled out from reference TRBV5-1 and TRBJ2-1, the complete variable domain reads KAGVTQTPRYLIKTRGQQVTLSCSPISGHRSVSWYQQTPGQGLQFLFEYFSETQRNKGNFPGRFSGRQFSNSRSEMNVSTLELGDSALYLCASSLELAGYNEQFFGPGTRLTVL.

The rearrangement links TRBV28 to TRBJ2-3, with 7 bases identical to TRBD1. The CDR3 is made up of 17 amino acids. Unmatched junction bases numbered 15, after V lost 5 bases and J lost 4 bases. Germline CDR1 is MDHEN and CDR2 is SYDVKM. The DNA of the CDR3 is TGTGCCAGCAGTCCGCCCCAAGGGGGCCGGATTGCAGATACGCAGTATTTT. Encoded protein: CASSPPQGGRIADTQYF.

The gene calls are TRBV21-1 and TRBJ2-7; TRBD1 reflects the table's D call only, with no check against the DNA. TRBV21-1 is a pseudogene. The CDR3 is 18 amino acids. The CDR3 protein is CASSKALLRLNQGYEQYF. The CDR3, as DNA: TGTGCCAGCAGCAAAGCGCTTTTGCGACTCAACCAGGGCTACGAGCAGTACTTC.

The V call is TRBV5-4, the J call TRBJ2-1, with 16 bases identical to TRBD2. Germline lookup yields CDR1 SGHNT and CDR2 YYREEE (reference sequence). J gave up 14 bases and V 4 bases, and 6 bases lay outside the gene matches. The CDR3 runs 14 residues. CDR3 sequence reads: CASSPEGTSGREFF. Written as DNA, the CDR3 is TGTGCCAGCAGCCCTGAGGGGACTAGCGGGAGGGAGTTCTTC.

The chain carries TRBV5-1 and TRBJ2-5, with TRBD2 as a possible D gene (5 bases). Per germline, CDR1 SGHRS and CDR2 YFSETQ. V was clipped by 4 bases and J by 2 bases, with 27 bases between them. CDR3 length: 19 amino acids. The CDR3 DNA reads TGCGCCAGCAGCCCACGGGTCGGACTTCATGCCACTCGACAAGAGACCCAGTACTTC. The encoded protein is CASSPRVGLHATRQETQYF.

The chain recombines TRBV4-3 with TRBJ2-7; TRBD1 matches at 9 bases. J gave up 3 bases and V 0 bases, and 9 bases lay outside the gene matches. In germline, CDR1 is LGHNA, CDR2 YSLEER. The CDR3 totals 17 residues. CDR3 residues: CASSQEEAGTGIYEQYF. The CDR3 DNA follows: TGCGCCAGCAGCCAAGAAGAGGCCGGGACAGGGATCTACGAGCAGTACTTC.

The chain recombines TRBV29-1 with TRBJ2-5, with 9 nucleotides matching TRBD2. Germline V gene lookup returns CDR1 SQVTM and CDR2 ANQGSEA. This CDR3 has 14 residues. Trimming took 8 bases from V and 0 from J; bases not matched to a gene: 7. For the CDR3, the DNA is TGCAGCACCCGACTAGCGGTGTACCAAGAGACCCAGTACTTC. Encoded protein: CSTRLAVYQETQYF.

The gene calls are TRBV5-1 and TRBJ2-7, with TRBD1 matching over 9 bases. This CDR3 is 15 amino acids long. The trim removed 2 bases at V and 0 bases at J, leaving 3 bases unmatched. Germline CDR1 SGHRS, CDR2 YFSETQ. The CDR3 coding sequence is TGCGCCAGCAGCTTAACAGGGGGCGACTCCTACGAGCAGTACTTC. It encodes CASSLTGGDSYEQYF.

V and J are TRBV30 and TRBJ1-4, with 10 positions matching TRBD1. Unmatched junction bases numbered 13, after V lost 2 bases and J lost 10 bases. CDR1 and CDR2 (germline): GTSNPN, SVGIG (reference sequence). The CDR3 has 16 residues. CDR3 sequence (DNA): TGTGCCTGGAGTATTACCCGGACAGGGGGTGGTGGAAAACTGTTTTTT. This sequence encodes CAWSITRTGGGGKLFF. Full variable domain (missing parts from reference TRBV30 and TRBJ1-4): SQTIHQWPATLVQPVGSPLSLECTVEGTSNPNLYWYRQAAGRGLQLLFYSVGIGQISSEVPQNLSASRPQDRQFILSSKKLLLSDSGFYLCAWSITRTGGGGKLFFGSGTQLSVL.

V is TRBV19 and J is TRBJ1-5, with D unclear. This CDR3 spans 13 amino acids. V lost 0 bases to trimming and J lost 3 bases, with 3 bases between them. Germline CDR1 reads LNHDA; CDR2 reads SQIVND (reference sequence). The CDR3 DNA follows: TGTGCCAGTAGTATAGACCTCAATCAGCCCCAGCATTTT. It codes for CASSIDLNQPQHF.

CDR3 nucleotides: TGTGCCAGCACCCATCCCCTCGGAGGGGCCGGGGAGCTGTTTTTT. It is translated as CASTHPLGGAGELFF. V is TRBV5-6 and J is TRBJ2-2; D may be TRBD2 (6 bases). There are 15 residues in the CDR3. Trimming left V 6 bases short and J 6 bases short, with 18 bases between. CDR1 and CDR2 (germline): SGHDT, YYEEEE. Full variable domain (outside the CDR3, taken from reference TRBV5-6 and TRBJ2-2): DAGVTQSPTHLIKTRGQQVTLRCSPKSGHDTVSWYQQALGQGPQFIFQYYEEEERQRGNFPDRFSGHQFPNYSSELNVNALLLGDSALYLCASTHPLGGAGELFFGEGSRLTVL.

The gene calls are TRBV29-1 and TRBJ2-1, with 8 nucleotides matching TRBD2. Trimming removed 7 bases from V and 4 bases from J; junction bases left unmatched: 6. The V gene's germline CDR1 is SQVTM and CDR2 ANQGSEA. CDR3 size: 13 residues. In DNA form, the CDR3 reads TGCAGCGCGAGAACTAGCGGTTACAATGAGCAGTTCTTC. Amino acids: CSARTSGYNEQFF.

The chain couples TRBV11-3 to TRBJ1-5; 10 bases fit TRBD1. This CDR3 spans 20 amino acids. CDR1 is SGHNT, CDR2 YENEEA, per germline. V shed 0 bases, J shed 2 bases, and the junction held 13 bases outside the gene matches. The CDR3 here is CASSLDQGQGPVIGNQPQHF. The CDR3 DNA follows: TGTGCCAGCAGCTTAGATCAGGGACAGGGGCCGGTTATAGGCAATCAGCCCCAGCATTTT.

The CDR3 nucleotides are TGCAGCGCCCAAGATGCGCCGACAGGGATGGGGGAGACCCAGTACTTC. Translated, it gives CSAQDAPTGMGETQYF. The chain uses TRBV29-1 and TRBJ2-5, with TRBD1 matching over 7 bases. CDR3 length: 16 residues. Germline CDR1 is SQVTM and CDR2 is ANQGSEA. The trim removed 7 bases at V and 5 bases at J, leaving 19 bases unmatched.

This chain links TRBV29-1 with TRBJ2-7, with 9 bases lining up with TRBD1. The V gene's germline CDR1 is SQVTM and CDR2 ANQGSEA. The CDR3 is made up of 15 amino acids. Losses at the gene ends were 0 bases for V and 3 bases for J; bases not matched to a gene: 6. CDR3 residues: CSVEDPGQGFYEQYF. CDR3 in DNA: TGCAGCGTTGAAGATCCCGGACAGGGGTTCTACGAGCAGTACTTC.

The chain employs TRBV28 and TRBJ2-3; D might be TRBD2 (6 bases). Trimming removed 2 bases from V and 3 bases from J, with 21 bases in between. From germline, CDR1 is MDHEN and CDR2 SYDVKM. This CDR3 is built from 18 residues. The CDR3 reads CASSLVTGGYRMTDTQYF. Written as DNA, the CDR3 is TGTGCCAGCAGTTTAGTTACAGGAGGGTACCGCATGACAGATACGCAGTATTTT.

CDR3 in DNA: TGTGCCTGGAGAAGCCTACAGGGTTCCGCAGATACGCAGTATTTT. Encoded protein: CAWRSLQGSADTQYF. The V and J genes are TRBV30 and TRBJ2-3; tentative D call: TRBD1 (6 bases). CDR3 size: 15 residues. Trimming took off 3 bases at V and 4 bases at J, with 17 bases between the two ends. Germline V gene lookup returns CDR1 GTSNPN and CDR2 SVGIG (reference sequence).

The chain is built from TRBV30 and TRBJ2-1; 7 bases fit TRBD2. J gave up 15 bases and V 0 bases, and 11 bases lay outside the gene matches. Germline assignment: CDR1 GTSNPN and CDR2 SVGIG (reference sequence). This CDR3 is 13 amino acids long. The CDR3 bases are TGTGCCTGGAGTGTAAGCGGGGTCATCAAGGGGTTCTTC. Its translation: CAWSVSGVIKGFF.

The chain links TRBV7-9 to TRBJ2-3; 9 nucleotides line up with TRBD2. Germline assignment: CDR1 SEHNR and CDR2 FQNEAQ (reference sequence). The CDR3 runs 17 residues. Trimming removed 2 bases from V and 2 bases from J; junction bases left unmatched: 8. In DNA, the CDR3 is TGTGCCAGCAGCTTATATCTGACTAGCGGATTCACAGATACGCAGTATTTT. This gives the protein CASSLYLTSGFTDTQYF.

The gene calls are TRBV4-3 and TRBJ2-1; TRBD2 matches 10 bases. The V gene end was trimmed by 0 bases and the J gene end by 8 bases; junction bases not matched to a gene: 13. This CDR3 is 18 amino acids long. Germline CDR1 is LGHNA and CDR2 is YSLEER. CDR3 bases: TGCGCCAGCAGCCAAGAACTCGTCCTAGCGGGAGCGGGCGATGAGCAGTTCTTC. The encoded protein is CASSQELVLAGAGDEQFF.

CDR3 in DNA: TGTGCCAGCAGCCCTCTCGAGCAGTACTTC. Its translation is CASSPLEQYF. This chain connects TRBV7-9 to TRBJ2-7; D is unclear. V lost 5 bases and J lost 6, with 5 bases in between. Germline V gene data show CDR1 as SEHNR and CDR2 as FQNEAQ (reference sequence). The CDR3 covers 10 residues.

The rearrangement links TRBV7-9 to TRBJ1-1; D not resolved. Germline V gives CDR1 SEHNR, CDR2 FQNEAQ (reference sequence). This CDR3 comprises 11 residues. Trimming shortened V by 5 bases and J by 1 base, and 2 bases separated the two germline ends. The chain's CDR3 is CASSRNTEAFF. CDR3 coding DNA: TGTGCCAGCAGCCGGAACACTGAAGCTTTCTTT.

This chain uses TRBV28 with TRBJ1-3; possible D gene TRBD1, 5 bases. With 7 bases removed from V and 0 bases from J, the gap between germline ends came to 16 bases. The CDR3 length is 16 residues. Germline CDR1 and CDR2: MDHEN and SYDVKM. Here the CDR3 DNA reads TGTGCCAGCACCCGGGGGAGTGTCTCCTCTGGAAACACCATATATTTT. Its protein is CASTRGSVSSGNTIYF.

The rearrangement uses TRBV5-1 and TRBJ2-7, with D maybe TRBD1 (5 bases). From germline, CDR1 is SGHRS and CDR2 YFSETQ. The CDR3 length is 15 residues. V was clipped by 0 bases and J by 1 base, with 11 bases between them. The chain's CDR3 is CASSLEGFQSYEQYF. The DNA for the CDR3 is TGCGCCAGCAGCTTGGAGGGGTTCCAATCCTACGAGCAGTACTTC.

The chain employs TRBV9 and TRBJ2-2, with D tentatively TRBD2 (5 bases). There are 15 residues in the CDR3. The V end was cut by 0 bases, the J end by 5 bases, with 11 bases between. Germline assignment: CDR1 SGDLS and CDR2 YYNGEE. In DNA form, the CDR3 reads TGTGCCAGCAGCGTAGTCGGGAAGGGAACCGGGGAGCTGTTTTTT. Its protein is CASSVVGKGTGELFF.

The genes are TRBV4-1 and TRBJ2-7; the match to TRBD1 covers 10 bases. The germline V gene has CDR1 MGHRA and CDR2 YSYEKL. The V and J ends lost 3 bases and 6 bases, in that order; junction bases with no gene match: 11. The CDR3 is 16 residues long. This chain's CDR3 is CASSQGSGTGAREQYF. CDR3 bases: TGCGCCAGCAGCCAGGGGTCCGGGACAGGGGCTCGCGAGCAGTACTTC.

CDR3 nucleotide sequence: TGTGCCAGCAGTTTAAACGGGGTGCAGCCCCAGCATTTT. This gives the protein CASSLNGVQPQHF. V usage is TRBV27 and J usage is TRBJ1-5; no clear D. With 2 bases removed from V and 7 bases from J, the gap between germline ends came to 9 bases. The germline V gene has CDR1 MNHEY and CDR2 SMNVEV (reference sequence). The CDR3 is 13 residues long.

This CDR3 is CASSPHRATYEQYF. The CDR3, as DNA: TGTGCCAGCAGTCCGCACAGGGCCACCTACGAGCAGTACTTC. The chain carries TRBV6-5 and TRBJ2-7, with D possibly being TRBD1 (6 bases). The CDR3 has 14 amino acids. Trimming cost V 5 bases and J 2 bases, with 13 bases left between them. Germline loops: CDR1 MNHEY, CDR2 SVGAGI.